This TCR beta chain was found in a study of T cell repertoires in cytomegalovirus infection. TCRdb used MiXCR to reprocess the reads, holding one entry per CDR3 protein. The table shows roughly 78,000 distinct CDR3 sequences, with roughly 40% occurring only once. As concerns this clonotype: Its specificity is not known.

The CDR3 totals 15 residues. CDR1 and CDR2 (germline): LGHDT, YNNKEL (reference sequence). V was trimmed by 4 bases and J by 1 base, leaving 11 bases between them. The sample consisted of CD8+ T cells from cultured PBMCs, taken from culture after CMV antigen stimulation. This clonotype was sampled from a human donor in good health (CMV status not recorded). Some clones in this sample may be carry-over from other donors' samples. The V call is TRBV3-1, the J call TRBJ1-5; no clear D. The CDR3, as DNA: TGTGCCAGCAGCCTAGGAGGACCGAGCAATCAGCCCCAGCATTTT. Translation gives CASSLGGPSNQPQHF.